The rows below give T cell receptor beta chains drawn from one sample of a study of CD8 T cells in ankylosing spondylitis. Each CDR3 protein is one row after TCRdb ran MiXCR on the 5' RACE reads. The sample contains around 540,000 distinct CDR3 sequences, roughly 13% of which appear only once. The sample comprised blood, either unsorted or a sorted T cell fraction (not recorded which). The receptors derive from a male donor with ankylosing spondylitis. Each CDR3 is given with its conserved first and last residue. D genes are given only for firm matches. Size is omitted from some rows. Given values are once, few, many or a class for expanded clones.

size | J | V | D | CDR3 | DNA
many | TRBJ2-1 | TRBV12-3/TRBV12-4 | NA | CASGLGGTGNEQFF | TGTGCCAGCGGCCTCGGGGGAACTGGGAATGAGCAGTTCTTC
few | TRBJ1-6 | TRBV30 | NA | CAWSQTANSPLHF | TGTGCCTGGAGTCAGACAGCAAATTCACCCCTCCACTTT
many | TRBJ2-7 | TRBV7-9 | NA | CASSLGRGIDEQYF | TGTGCCAGCAGCTTAGGAAGGGGTATAGACGAGCAGTACTTC
NA | TRBJ2-1 | TRBV20-1 | TRBD2 | CSARSTGTSGRDEQFF | TGCAGTGCTAGGTCCACCGGGACTAGCGGGAGGGATGAGCAGTTCTTC
NA | TRBJ2-4 | TRBV11-3 | TRBD2 | CASSLEAGPQYF | TGTGCCAGCAGCTTAGAAGCGGGACCTCAGTACTTC
NA | TRBJ1-1 | TRBV5-5 | TRBD1 | CASSLSGTENTEAFF | TGTGCCAGCAGCTTGAGTGGGACAGAGAACACTGAAGCTTTCTTT
NA | TRBJ2-7 | TRBV20-1 | TRBD2 | CSASLLAGLPPYEQYF | TGCAGTGCTAGTCTACTAGCGGGCCTTCCCCCCTACGAGCAGTACTTC
few | TRBJ2-2 | TRBV5-1 | TRBD1 | CASSLGPGQGDSGELFF | TGCGCCAGCAGCTTGGGTCCGGGACAGGGTGATTCCGGGGAGCTGTTTTTT
NA | TRBJ2-1 | TRBV3-1 | NA | CASSQVSPDGEQFF | TGTGCCAGCAGCCAAGTCTCACCCGACGGAGAGCAGTTCTTC
NA | TRBJ1-1 | TRBV29-1 | NA | CSVGAYEAFF | TGCAGCGTTGGGGCGTATGAAGCTTTCTTT
NA | TRBJ2-7 | TRBV7-8 | TRBD1 | CASSLVGQGLIHEQYF | TGTGCCAGCAGCTTAGTGGGACAGGGTCTTATCCACGAGCAGTACTTC
NA | TRBJ1-2 | TRBV4-2 | NA | CASSQVGQGFYGYTF | TGTGCCAGCAGCCAAGTCGGTCAGGGATTCTATGGCTACACCTTC
many | TRBJ2-2 | TRBV12-3/TRBV12-4 | NA | CASSFSQEDTGELFF | TGTGCCAGCAGTTTTTCCCAGGAGGACACCGGGGAGCTGTTTTTT
many | TRBJ2-5 | TRBV10-2 | TRBD2 | CASSPTGAGGQETQYF | TGCGCCAGCAGCCCAACCGGAGCGGGAGGGCAAGAGACCCAGTACTTC
NA | TRBJ2-2 | TRBV11-3 | NA | CASSLGTVGGELFF | TGTGCCAGCAGCTTAGGGACGGTAGGGGGGGAGCTGTTTTTT
few | TRBJ2-6 | TRBV28 | TRBD1 | CASSEQGALRSGANVLTF | TGTGCCAGCAGTGAACAGGGGGCTCTCCGCTCTGGGGCCAACGTCCTGACTTTC
NA | TRBJ2-1 | TRBV7-9 | TRBD2 | CASSLGLAGGSYNEQFF | TGTGCCAGCAGCTTGGGACTAGCGGGAGGTTCCTACAATGAGCAGTTCTTC
NA | TRBJ2-1 | TRBV6-2/TRBV6-3 | TRBD2 | CASSWASGRTGEQFF | TGTGCCAGCAGTTGGGCTAGCGGGAGAACGGGTGAGCAGTTCTTC
many | TRBJ1-4 | TRBV12-3/TRBV12-4 | TRBD1 | CASTPGQGFGNEKLFF | TGTGCCAGCACACCGGGACAGGGCTTTGGTAATGAAAAACTGTTTTTT
NA | TRBJ1-2 | TRBV24-1 | NA | CATSDPVMRPYGYTF | TGTGCCACCAGTGATCCCGTGATGCGGCCCTATGGCTACACCTTC
NA | TRBJ2-3 | TRBV19 | NA | CASSSPGERDTQYF | TGTGCCAGTAGTTCCCCGGGAGAAAGGGATACGCAGTATTTT
NA | TRBJ2-1 | TRBV24-1 | NA | CATSDLGVAEQFF | TGTGCCACCAGTGATTTGGGGGTGGCTGAGCAGTTCTTC
few | TRBJ2-3 | TRBV13 | NA | CASSLAGRSTDTQYF | TGTGCCAGCAGCTTAGCGGGGCGGAGCACAGATACGCAGTATTTT
NA | TRBJ2-1 | TRBV20-1 | TRBD2 | CSAGTGTSGYNEQFF | TGCAGTGCTGGAACCGGGACTAGCGGTTACAATGAGCAGTTCTTC
once | TRBJ2-2 | TRBV10-3 | TRBD1 | CATERTGLNTGALFF | TGTGCCACCGAAAGGACAGGGCTGAACACCGGGGCGCTGTTTTTT
NA | TRBJ1-2 | TRBV29-1 | NA | CIVGGRDGYGYTF | TGCATCGTTGGGGGCAGGGATGGCTATGGCTACACCTTC
NA | TRBJ2-1 | TRBV6-5 | NA | CASTVNSRYNEQFF | TGTGCCAGTACAGTTAATTCCAGATACAATGAGCAGTTCTTC
many | TRBJ1-5 | TRBV29-1 | TRBD1 | CSVSQGGNQPQHF | TGCAGCGTTTCACAGGGGGGAAATCAGCCCCAGCATTTT
few | TRBJ1-1 | TRBV6-1 | NA | CASSAETRLGTEAFF | TGTGCCAGCAGTGCGGAGACACGCCTGGGGACTGAAGCTTTCTTT
NA | TRBJ2-3 | TRBV6-2/TRBV6-3 | NA | CASSTGPASTDTQYF | TGTGCCAGCAGTACAGGACCCGCAAGCACAGATACGCAGTATTTT
NA | TRBJ1-6 | TRBV2 | NA | CASSELTPGSPLHF | TGTGCCAGCAGTGAATTAACCCCTGGGTCACCCCTCCACTTT
few | TRBJ2-7 | TRBV20-1 | NA | CSAAAEIYEQYF | TGCAGTGCTGCAGCGGAGATCTACGAGCAGTACTTC